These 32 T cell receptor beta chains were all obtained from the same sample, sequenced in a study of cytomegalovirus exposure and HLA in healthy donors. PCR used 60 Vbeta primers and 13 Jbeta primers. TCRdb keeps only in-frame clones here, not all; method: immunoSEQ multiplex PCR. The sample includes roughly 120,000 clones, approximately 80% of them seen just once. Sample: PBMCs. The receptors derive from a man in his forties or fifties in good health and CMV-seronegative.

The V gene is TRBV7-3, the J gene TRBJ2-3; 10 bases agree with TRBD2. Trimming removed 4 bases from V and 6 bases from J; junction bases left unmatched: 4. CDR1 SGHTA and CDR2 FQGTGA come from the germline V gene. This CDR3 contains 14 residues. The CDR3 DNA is TGTGCCAGCAGCTCAGCGGGAGGGGTTGATACGCAGTATTTT. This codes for CASSSAGGVDTQYF.

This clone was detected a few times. In DNA form, the CDR3 reads TGTGCCAGCAGTGAATCGCTACAGGGAGGGGATAAAGCTTTCTTT. Its translation is CASSESLQGGDKAFF. This chain links TRBV6-1 with TRBJ1-1; a weak D match, TRBD1 (6 bases). The CDR3 loop spans 15 amino acids. The V gene's germline CDR1 is MNHNS and CDR2 SASEGT. V lost 2 bases, J lost 9 bases, and 19 bases lay in between.

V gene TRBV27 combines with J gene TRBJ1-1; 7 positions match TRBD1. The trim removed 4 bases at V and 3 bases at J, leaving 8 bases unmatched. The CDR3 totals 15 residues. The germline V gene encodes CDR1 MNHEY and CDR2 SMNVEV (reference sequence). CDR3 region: CASSSPSGTDTEAFF. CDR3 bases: TGTGCCAGCAGTTCACCTTCCGGGACAGACACTGAAGCTTTCTTT.

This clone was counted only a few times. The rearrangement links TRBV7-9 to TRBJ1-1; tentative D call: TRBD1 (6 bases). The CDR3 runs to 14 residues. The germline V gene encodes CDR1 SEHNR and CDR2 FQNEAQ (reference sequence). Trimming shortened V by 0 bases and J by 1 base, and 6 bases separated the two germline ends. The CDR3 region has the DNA TGTGCCAGCAGCTTAGCACAGGGGAACACTGAAGCTTTCTTT. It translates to CASSLAQGNTEAFF.

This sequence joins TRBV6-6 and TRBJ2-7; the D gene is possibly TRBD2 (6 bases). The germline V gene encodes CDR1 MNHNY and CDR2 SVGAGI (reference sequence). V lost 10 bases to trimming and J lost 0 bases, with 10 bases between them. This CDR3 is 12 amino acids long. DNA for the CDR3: TGTGCCATCGGGGGTCCCTCCTACGAGCAGTACTTC. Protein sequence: CAIGGPSYEQYF.

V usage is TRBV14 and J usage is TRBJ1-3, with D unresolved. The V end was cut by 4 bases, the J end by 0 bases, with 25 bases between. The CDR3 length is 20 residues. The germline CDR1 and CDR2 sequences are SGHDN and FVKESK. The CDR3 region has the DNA TGTGCCAGCAGCCCCGATCGAACGGCGGGGTTTAGGTCCTCTGGAAACACCATATATTTT. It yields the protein CASSPDRTAGFRSSGNTIYF.

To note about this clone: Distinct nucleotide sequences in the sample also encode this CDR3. As DNA, the CDR3 is TGTGCCAGCAGCCAGTCGACAGGGAGCCAGCCCCAGCATTTT. Translating it yields CASSQSTGSQPQHF. This chain connects TRBV5-6 to TRBJ1-5, with 7 positions matching TRBD1. The length of the CDR3 is 14 residues. V gave up 4 bases and J gave up 7 bases; unmatched junction bases: 8. CDR1 is SGHDT and CDR2 is YYEEEE in the germline V gene.

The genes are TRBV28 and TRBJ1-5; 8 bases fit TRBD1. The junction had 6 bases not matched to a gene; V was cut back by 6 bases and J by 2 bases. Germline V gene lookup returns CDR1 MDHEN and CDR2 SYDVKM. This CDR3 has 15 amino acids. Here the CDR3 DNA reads TGTGCCAGCAGATCAGGGGGCTGGGGCAATCAGCCCCAGCATTTT. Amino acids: CASRSGGWGNQPQHF.

The CDR3 sequence is CASRSNRETTEAFF. CDR3 in DNA: TGTGCCAGCAGATCAAACAGGGAAACCACTGAAGCTTTCTTT. The rearrangement links TRBV7-9 to TRBJ1-1; D is possibly TRBD1 (6 bases). Trimming removed 6 bases from V and 4 bases from J, with 15 bases in between. CDR1 SEHNR and CDR2 FQNEAQ come from the germline V gene (reference sequence). The CDR3 covers 14 residues.

CDR3 sequence (DNA): TGTGCCAGCAGCTTAGGAACGGGAGCTGGCTCCTACGAGCAGTACTTC. As protein: CASSLGTGAGSYEQYF. J is TRBJ2-7 and V is TRBV7-2; tentatively, D is TRBD2 (6 bases). V lost 1 base and J 0 bases, leaving 13 bases between the germline ends. Germline lookup yields CDR1 SGHTA and CDR2 FQGNSA. The CDR3 loop spans 16 amino acids.

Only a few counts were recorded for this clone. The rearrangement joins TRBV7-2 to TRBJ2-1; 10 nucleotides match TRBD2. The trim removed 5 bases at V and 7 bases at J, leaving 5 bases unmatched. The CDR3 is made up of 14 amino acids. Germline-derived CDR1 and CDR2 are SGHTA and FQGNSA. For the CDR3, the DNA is TGTGCCAGCAGCCGGCCTAGCGGGAGTAATGAGCAGTTCTTC. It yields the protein CASSRPSGSNEQFF.

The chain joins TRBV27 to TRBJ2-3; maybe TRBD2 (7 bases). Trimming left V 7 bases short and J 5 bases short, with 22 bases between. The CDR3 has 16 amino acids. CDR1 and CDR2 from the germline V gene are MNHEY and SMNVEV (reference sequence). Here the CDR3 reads CASKLLAGAPVDTQYF. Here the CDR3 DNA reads TGTGCCAGCAAACTGCTGGCGGGGGCCCCCGTAGATACGCAGTATTTT.

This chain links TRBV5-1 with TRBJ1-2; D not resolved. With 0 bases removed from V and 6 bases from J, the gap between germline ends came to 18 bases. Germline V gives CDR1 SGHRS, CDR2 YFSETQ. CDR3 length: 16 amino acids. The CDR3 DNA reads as TGCGCCAGCAGCTTGGGCGGTCAGACCTTACGGGATGGCTACACCTTC. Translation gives CASSLGGQTLRDGYTF.

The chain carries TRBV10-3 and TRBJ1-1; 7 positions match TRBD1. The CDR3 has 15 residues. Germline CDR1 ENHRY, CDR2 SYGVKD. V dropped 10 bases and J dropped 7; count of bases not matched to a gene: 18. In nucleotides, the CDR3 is TGTGCCACCCGAGGGTCTTCAGGGGGGAACGGTGAAGCTTTCTTT. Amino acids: CATRGSSGGNGEAFF.

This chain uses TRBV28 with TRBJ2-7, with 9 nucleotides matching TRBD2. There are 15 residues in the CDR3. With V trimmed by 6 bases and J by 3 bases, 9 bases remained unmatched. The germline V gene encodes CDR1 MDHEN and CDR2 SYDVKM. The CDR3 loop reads CASSSRKTSGYEQYF. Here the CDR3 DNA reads TGTGCCAGCAGCTCCCGAAAGACTAGCGGCTACGAGCAGTACTTC.

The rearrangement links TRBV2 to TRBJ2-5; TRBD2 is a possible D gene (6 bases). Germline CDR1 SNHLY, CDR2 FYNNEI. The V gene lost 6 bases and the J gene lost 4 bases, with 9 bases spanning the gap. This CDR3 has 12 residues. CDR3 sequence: CASSRETETQYF. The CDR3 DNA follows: TGTGCCAGCAGCCGGGAGACAGAGACCCAGTACTTC.

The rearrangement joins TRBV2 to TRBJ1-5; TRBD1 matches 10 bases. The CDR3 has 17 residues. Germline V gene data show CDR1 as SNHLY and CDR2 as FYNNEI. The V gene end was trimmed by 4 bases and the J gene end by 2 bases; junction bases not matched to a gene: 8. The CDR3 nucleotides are TGTGCCAGCAGTGGTGGACAGGGGGGTTATGGCAATCAGCCCCAGCATTTT. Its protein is CASSGGQGGYGNQPQHF.

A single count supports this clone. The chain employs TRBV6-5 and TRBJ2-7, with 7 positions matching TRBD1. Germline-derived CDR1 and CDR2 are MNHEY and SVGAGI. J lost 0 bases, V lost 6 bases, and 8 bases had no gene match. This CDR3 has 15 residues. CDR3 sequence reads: CASSPTGVSSYEQYF. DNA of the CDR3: TGTGCCAGCAGCCCTACAGGGGTCTCCTCCTACGAGCAGTACTTC.

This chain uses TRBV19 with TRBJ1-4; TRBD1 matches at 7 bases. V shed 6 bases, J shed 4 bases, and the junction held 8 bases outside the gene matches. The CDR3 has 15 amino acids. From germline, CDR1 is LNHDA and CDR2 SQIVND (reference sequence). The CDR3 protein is CASSPPGQSNEKLFF. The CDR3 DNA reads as TGTGCCAGTAGCCCACCGGGACAGAGTAATGAAAAACTGTTTTTT. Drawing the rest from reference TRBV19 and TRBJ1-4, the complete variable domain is DGGITQSPKYLFRKEGQNVTLSCEQNLNHDAMYWYRQDPGQGLRLIYYSQIVNDFQKGDIAEGYSVSREKKESFPLTVTSAQKNPTAFYLCASSPPGQSNEKLFFGSGTQLSVL.

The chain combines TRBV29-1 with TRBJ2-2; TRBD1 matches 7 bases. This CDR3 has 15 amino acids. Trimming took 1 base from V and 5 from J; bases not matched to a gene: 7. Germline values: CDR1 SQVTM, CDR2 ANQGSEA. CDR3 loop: CSVEGGQSRTGELFF. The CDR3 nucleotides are TGCAGCGTTGAAGGGGGACAGAGTAGGACCGGGGAGCTGTTTTTT.

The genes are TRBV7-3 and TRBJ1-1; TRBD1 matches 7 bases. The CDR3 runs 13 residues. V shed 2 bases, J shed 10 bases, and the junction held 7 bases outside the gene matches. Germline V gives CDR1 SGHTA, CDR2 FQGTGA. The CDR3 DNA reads TGTGCCAGCAGCTTACGGGAGACAGGGTTAGCTTTCTTT. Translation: CASSLRETGLAFF.

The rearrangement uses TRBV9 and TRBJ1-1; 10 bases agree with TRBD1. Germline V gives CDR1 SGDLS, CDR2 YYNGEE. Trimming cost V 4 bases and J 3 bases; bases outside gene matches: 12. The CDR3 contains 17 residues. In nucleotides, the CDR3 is TGTGCCAGCAGCACTAGAGGGACAGGGGTCTTCGACACTGAAGCTTTCTTT. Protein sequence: CASSTRGTGVFDTEAFF.

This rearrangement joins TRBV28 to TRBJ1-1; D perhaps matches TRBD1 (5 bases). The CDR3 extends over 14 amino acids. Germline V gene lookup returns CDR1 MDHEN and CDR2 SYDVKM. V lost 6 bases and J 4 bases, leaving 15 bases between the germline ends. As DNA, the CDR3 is TGTGCCAGCAGCATCAGGGTTATTGGCACTGAAGCTTTCTTT. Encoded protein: CASSIRVIGTEAFF.

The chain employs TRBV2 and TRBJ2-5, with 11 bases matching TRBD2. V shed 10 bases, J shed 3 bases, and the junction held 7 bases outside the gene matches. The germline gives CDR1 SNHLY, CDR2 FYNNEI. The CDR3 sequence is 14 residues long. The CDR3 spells CATGGTSGEETQYF. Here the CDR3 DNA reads TGTGCCACCGGAGGGACTAGCGGCGAAGAGACCCAGTACTTC.

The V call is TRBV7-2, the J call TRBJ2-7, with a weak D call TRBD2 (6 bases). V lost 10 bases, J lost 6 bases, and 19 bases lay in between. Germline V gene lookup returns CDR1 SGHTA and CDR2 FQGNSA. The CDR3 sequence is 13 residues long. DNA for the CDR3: TGTGCCACGGGGATGATGTCCGGGAGCGAGCAGTACTTC. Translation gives CATGMMSGSEQYF.

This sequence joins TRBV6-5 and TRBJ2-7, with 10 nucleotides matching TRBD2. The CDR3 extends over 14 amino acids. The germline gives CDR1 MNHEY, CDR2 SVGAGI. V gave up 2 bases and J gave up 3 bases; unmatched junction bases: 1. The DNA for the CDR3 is TGTGCCAGCAGTTACCAGCGGGGGGGCTACGAGCAGTACTTC. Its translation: CASSYQRGGYEQYF.

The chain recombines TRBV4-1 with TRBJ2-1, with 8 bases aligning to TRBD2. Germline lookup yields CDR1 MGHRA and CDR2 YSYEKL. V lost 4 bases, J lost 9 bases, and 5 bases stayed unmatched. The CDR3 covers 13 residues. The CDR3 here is CASSPIAGGEQFF. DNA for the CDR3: TGCGCCAGCAGCCCTATTGCGGGGGGTGAGCAGTTCTTC.

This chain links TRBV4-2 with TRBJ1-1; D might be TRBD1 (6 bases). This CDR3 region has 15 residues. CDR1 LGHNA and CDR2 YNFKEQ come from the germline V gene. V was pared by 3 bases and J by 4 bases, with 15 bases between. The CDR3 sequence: CASSHSSGVGTEAFF. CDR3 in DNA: TGTGCCAGCAGCCATAGTTCAGGGGTTGGCACTGAAGCTTTCTTT.

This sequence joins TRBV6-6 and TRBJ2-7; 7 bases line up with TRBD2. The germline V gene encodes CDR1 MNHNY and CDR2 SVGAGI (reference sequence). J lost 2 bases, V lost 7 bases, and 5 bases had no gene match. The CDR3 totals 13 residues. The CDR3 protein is CASNVGGAYEQYF. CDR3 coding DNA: TGTGCCAGCAACGTGGGGGGGGCCTACGAGCAGTACTTC.

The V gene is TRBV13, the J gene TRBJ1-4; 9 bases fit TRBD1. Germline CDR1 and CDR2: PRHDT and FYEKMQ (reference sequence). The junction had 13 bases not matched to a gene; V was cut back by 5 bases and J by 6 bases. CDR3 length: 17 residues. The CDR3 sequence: CASSPPGGDREDEKLFF. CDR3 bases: TGTGCCAGCAGCCCCCCCGGGGGGGACAGGGAGGATGAAAAACTGTTTTTT.

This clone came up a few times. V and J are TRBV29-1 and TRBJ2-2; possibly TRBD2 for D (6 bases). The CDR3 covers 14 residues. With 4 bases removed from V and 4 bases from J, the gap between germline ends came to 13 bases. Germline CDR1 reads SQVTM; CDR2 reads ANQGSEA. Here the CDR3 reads CSVVGTSITGELFF. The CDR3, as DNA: TGCAGCGTTGTTGGGACTTCCATCACCGGGGAGCTGTTTTTT.

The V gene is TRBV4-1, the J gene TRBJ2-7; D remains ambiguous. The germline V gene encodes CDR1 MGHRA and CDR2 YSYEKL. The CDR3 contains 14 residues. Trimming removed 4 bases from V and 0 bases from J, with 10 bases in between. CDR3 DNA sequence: TGCGCCAGCAGCCCTGTCCTAAGCTCCTACGAGCAGTACTTC. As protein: CASSPVLSSYEQYF.